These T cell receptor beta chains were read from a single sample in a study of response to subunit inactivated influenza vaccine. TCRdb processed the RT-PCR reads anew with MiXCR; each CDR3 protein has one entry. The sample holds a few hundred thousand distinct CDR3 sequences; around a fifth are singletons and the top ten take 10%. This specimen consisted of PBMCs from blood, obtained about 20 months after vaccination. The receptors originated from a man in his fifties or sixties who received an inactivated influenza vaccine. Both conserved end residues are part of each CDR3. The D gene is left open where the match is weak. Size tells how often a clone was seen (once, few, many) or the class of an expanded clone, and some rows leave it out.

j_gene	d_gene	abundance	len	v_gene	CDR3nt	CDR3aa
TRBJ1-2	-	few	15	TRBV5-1	TGCGCCAGCAGCTTGTTAGGGGTTTGGAGTCTAAGCTACACCTTC	CASSLLGVWSLSYTF
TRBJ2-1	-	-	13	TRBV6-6	TGTGCCAGCAGTTACTCGATGTGGAATGAGCAGTTCTTC	CASSYSMWNEQFF
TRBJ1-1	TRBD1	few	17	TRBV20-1	TGCAGTGCTAGAGGGACAGGGGGCTTCCTAATGAACACTGAAGCTTTCTTT	CSARGTGGFLMNTEAFF
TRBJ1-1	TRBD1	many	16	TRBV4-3	TGCGCCAGCAGCCAAGGATCCGACAGGGCGGGCACTGAAGCTTTCTTT	CASSQGSDRAGTEAFF
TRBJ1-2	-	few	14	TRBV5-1	TGCGCCAGCAGCTTAGAAGTCGGGACCTATGGCTACACCTTC	CASSLEVGTYGYTF
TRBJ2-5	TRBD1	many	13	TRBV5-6	TGTGCCAGCAGGGGACAGAACCAAGAGACCCAGTACTTC	CASRGQNQETQYF
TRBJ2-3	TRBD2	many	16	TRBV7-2	TGTGCCAGCAGCTTAGGTCTAGCGGGAAGGACAGATACGCAGTATTTT	CASSLGLAGRTDTQYF
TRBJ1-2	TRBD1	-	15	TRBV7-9	TGTGCCAGCAGCTTAGGCACAGGGGAGACCTATGGCTACACCTTC	CASSLGTGETYGYTF
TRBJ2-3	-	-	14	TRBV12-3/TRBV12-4	TGTGCCACACGCTGGGGGGGCGGGACAGATACGCAGTATTTT	CATRWGGGTDTQYF
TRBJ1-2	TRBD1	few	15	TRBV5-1	TGCGCCAGCAGCCTACGGGGACAGGGGAACTATGGCTACACCTTC	CASSLRGQGNYGYTF
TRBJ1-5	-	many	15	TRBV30	TGTGCCTGGAGTCTGTTTGGGGGAGCCCAACAGCCCCAGCATTTT	CAWSLFGGAQQPQHF
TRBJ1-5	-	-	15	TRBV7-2	TGTGCCAGCAGCTTGGAGGCAGGTCGCAATCAGCCCCAGCATTTT	CASSLEAGRNQPQHF
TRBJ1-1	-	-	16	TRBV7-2	TGTGCCAGCAGCAAACGATACGCTTTCTCGGGCACTGAAGCTTTCTTT	CASSKRYAFSGTEAFF
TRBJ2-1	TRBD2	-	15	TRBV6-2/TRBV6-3	TGTGCCAGCACCAATAGCGGGGGGACTTACAATGAGCAGTTCTTC	CASTNSGGTYNEQFF
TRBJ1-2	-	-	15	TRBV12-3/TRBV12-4	TGTGCCAGCAGTTTAGCCGGGACACCAAACTATGGCTACACCTTC	CASSLAGTPNYGYTF
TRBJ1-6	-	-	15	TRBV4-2	TGTGCCAGCAGCCAAGGAACCGGCCTAGATTCACCCCTCCACTTT	CASSQGTGLDSPLHF
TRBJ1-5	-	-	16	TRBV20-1	TGCAGTGCTAGAGATGGGGGGCTGAGGAGCAATCAGCCCCAGCATTTT	CSARDGGLRSNQPQHF
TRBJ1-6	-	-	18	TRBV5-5	TGTGCCAGCAGCATACGATGGGGCAGGGACTCCTATAATTCACCCCTCCACTTT	CASSIRWGRDSYNSPLHF
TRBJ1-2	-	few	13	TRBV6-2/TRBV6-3	TGTGCCAGCAGTCGCCCGACAGTCTATGGCTACACCTTC	CASSRPTVYGYTF
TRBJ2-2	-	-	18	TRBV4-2	TGTGCCAGCAGCCAAGAGATGCAGGGACCGACCCGCACCGGGGAGCTGTTTTTT	CASSQEMQGPTRTGELFF
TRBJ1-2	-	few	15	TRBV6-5	TGTGCCAGCAGTTACTCGTTTACAGTATGGGATGGCTACACCTTC	CASSYSFTVWDGYTF
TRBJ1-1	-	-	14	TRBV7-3	TGTGCCAGCAGCTTAACCCCGGAGAACACTGAAGCTTTCTTT	CASSLTPENTEAFF
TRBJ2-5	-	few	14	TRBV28	TGTGCCAGCAGTTTATACGACAGAAGAGAGACCCAGTACTTC	CASSLYDRRETQYF
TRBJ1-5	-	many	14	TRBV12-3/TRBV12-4	TGTGCCAGCAGTTTCGGGGGGAATGGTCAGCCCCAGCATTTT	CASSFGGNGQPQHF
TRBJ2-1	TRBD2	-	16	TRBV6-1	TGTGCCAGCAGCAGAAACGAACTAGCGGAGCTCAATGAGCAGTTCTTC	CASSRNELAELNEQFF
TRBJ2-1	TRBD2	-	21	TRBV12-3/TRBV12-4	TGTGCCAGCAGTTTCCCCCCTCTAGCGGGAGGTCACCAAAGCTCCTACAATGAGCAGTTCTTC	CASSFPPLAGGHQSSYNEQFF
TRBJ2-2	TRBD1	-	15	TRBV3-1	TGTGCCAGCAGCCCTTGGACAGGGCACACCGGGGAGCTGTTTTTT	CASSPWTGHTGELFF
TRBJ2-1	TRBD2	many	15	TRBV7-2	TGTGCCAGCAGCTTAGGGACTAGCGGGTACAATGAGCAGTTCTTC	CASSLGTSGYNEQFF
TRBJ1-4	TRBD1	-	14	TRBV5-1	TGCGCCAGCAGCAAGGACAGGGGCGAGGAAAAACTGTTTTTT	CASSKDRGEEKLFF
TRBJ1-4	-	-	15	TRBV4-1	TGCGCCAGCAGCCAGGGCGGATACAGGGACGAAAAACTGTTTTTT	CASSQGGYRDEKLFF
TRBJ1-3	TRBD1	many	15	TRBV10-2	TGCGCCAGCAGTGACGGGACAGGACCCGGAAACACCATATATTTT	CASSDGTGPGNTIYF
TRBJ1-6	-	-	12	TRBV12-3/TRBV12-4	TGTGCCAGCAGTTTTCAAGATTCATCCCTCCACTTT	CASSFQDSSLHF
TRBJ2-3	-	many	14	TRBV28	TGTGCCAGCAGTTTTGACTACAGCACAGATACGCAGTATTTT	CASSFDYSTDTQYF
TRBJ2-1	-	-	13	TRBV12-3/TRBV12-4	TGTGCTACCCGGGCTAGCTCCTACAATGAGCAGTTCTTC	CATRASSYNEQFF
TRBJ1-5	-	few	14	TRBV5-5	TGTGCCAGCAGCTTGACGGCAGAGAATCAGCCCCAGCATTTT	CASSLTAENQPQHF
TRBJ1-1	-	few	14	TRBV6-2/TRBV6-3	TGTGCCAGCAGAAGGGGACCCCTGAGCACTGAAGCTTTCTTT	CASRRGPLSTEAFF
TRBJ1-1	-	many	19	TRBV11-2	TGTGCCAGCAGCCGCCGAATCACGGGGGCAGGGACTATGAACACTGAAGCTTTCTTT	CASSRRITGAGTMNTEAFF
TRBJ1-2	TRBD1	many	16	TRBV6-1	TGTGCCAGCAGTGAAGGATTAGGGACAGGTCCCTATGGCTACACCTTC	CASSEGLGTGPYGYTF
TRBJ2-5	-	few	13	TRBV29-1	TGCAGCGTTGGGGTAGGAGTCCAAGAGACCCAGTACTTC	CSVGVGVQETQYF
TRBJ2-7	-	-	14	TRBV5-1	TGCGCCAGCAGCTTGTACGCCACTTCCTACGAGCAGTACTTC	CASSLYATSYEQYF
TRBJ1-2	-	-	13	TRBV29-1	TGCAGCGTCGACGGGACACTGAACTATGGCTACACCTTC	CSVDGTLNYGYTF
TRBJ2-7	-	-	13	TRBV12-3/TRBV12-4	TGTGCCAGCAGTTTCGGGGGCTCCTACGAGCAGTACTTC	CASSFGGSYEQYF
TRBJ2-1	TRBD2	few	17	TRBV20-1	TGCAGTGCTCCGGGACTAGCGGGAGTAGGGGGGTACAATGAGCAGTTCTTC	CSAPGLAGVGGYNEQFF
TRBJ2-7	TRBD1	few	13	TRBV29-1	TGCAGCGTGAAACAGGGGATTGGCTACGAGCAGTACTTC	CSVKQGIGYEQYF
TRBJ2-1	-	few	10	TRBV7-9	TGTGCCAGCAGCTCGAATGAGCAGTTCTTC	CASSSNEQFF